The 14 T cell receptor beta chains below were found in one sample sequenced in a study of T cell responses to AZD1222 COVID-19 vaccine. Libraries were prepared by immunoSEQ multiplex PCR; TCRdb keeps only in-frame clonotypes and omits some of them. The profile shows 150,000 or so clones, roughly 92% of them singletons. Here the sequenced sample was peripheral blood, taken 28 days after the second AZD1222 dose. The origin of the receptors is an adult who received the AZD1222 COVID-19 vaccine.

The genes are TRBV28 and TRBJ2-7; no firm D call. Trimming took 4 bases from V and 3 from J, leaving 10 bases between them. This CDR3 has 13 residues. The germline CDR1 and CDR2 sequences are MDHEN and SYDVKM. The CDR3 DNA is TGTGCCAGCAGTTCACCTGGCTACTACGAGCAGTACTTC. Amino acid sequence: CASSSPGYYEQYF.

This chain links TRBV7-9 with TRBJ1-2, with 11 bases identical to TRBD1. This CDR3 has 15 amino acids. Germline V gene sequence: CDR1 SEHNR, CDR2 FQNEAQ (reference sequence). The V and J ends lost 3 bases and 3 bases, in that order; junction bases with no gene match: 3. CDR3 nucleotide sequence: TGTGCCAGCAGCTTTCCGGGACAGGGGGACTATGGCTACACCTTC. Protein product: CASSFPGQGDYGYTF.

The rearrangement joins TRBV7-9 to TRBJ1-5, with TRBD1 identical over 7 bases. The CDR3 is 15 amino acids. V lost 3 bases to trimming and J lost 3 bases; unmatched junction nucleotides: 5. Germline assignment: CDR1 SEHNR and CDR2 FQNEAQ (reference sequence). The CDR3 region has the DNA TGTGCCAGCAGCTTTTCAGGGGGTTTCAATCAGCCCCAGCATTTT. As protein: CASSFSGGFNQPQHF.

The CDR3 loop reads CASSLSLYQPQHF. CDR3 sequence (DNA): TGTGCCAGCAGCTTAAGCTTATATCAGCCCCAGCATTTT. The V gene is TRBV7-3, the J gene TRBJ1-5; D is unclear. Trimming stripped 1 base from V and 5 bases from J, with 6 bases between. The CDR3 runs to 13 residues. Germline values: CDR1 SGHTA, CDR2 FQGTGA.

The gene calls are TRBV4-2 and TRBJ1-2; TRBD1 matches 12 bases. Germline CDR1 is LGHNA and CDR2 is YNFKEQ. The CDR3 is made up of 17 amino acids. V trimming: 1 base; J trimming: 0 bases; junction bases outside the gene matches: 3. This chain's CDR3 is CASSQVGQGAPNYGYTF. The CDR3 nucleotides are TGTGCCAGCAGCCAAGTGGGACAGGGGGCCCCTAACTATGGCTACACCTTC.

The rearrangement uses TRBV4-3 and TRBJ2-7; 11 positions match TRBD2. The CDR3 has 17 residues. The J segment lost 2 bases and the V segment lost 3 bases, leaving 9 bases of the junction unmatched. CDR1 is LGHNA and CDR2 is YSLEER in the germline V gene. The CDR3 region is CASSHGAPGLAAYEQYF. For the CDR3, the DNA is TGCGCCAGCAGCCACGGCGCACCGGGACTAGCGGCCTACGAGCAGTACTTC.

The chain has TRBV18 and TRBJ1-4; perhaps TRBD1 as D (6 bases). CDR1 and CDR2 (germline): KGHSH, LQKENI. The germline V and J ends were trimmed by 3 bases and 6 bases, with 11 bases remaining between them. CDR3 size: 14 residues. CDR3 in amino acids: CASSPYRDHEKLFF. CDR3 bases: TGTGCCAGCTCACCCTACAGGGATCATGAAAAACTGTTTTTT. Full variable domain (outside the CDR3, taken from reference TRBV18 and TRBJ1-4): NAGVMQNPRHLVRRRGQEARLRCSPMKGHSHVYWYRQLPEEGLKFMVYLQKENIIDESGMPKERFSAEFPKEGPSILRIQQVVRGDSAAYFCASSPYRDHEKLFFGSGTQLSVL.

The genes are TRBV27 and TRBJ1-2, with 7 bases matching TRBD1. The V gene's germline CDR1 is MNHEY and CDR2 SMNVEV (reference sequence). The CDR3 consists of 13 residues. V shed 5 bases and J 7 bases; nucleotides not matched to a gene: 7. DNA of the CDR3: TGTGCCAGCAGTGGGGACAGTTACTTTGGCTACACCTTC. As protein: CASSGDSYFGYTF.

The chain has TRBV6-5 and TRBJ1-4, with unresolved D. This CDR3 comprises 14 residues. CDR1 and CDR2 from the germline V gene are MNHEY and SVGAGI. With 8 bases removed from V and 0 bases from J, the gap between germline ends came to 10 bases. DNA of the CDR3: TGTGCCAGCTGTAGCTATTCAACTAATGAAAAACTGTTTTTT. Residues: CASCSYSTNEKLFF.

The V call is TRBV5-4, the J call TRBJ2-1, with D uncertain. This CDR3 has 14 residues. CDR1 is SGHNT and CDR2 is YYREEE in the germline V gene (reference sequence). Trimming left V 0 bases short and J 9 bases short, with 13 bases between. Written as DNA, the CDR3 is TGTGCCAGCAGCTTGGAGCCAGTTTCGATTGAGCAGTTCTTC. Protein product: CASSLEPVSIEQFF.

The rearrangement joins TRBV10-3 to TRBJ1-1; 9 bases are a match to TRBD1. The CDR3 spans 12 residues. After removal of 8 bases from V and 3 bases from J, the junction contained 1 base not matched to a gene. From germline, CDR1 is ENHRY and CDR2 SYGVKD. In DNA form, the CDR3 reads TGTGCCATCGGGACAGGGCACACTGAAGCTTTCTTT. Translating gives CAIGTGHTEAFF.

This chain uses TRBV4-1 with TRBJ1-1; no clear D gene. V dropped 0 bases and J dropped 3 bases, with 11 bases sitting between them. Germline-derived CDR1 and CDR2 are MGHRA and YSYEKL. This CDR3 is 15 amino acids long. Here the CDR3 DNA reads TGCGCCAGCAGCCAAGATCACGGCTCAGACACTGAAGCTTTCTTT. Protein: CASSQDHGSDTEAFF.

The chain couples TRBV10-3 to TRBJ2-7; D is perhaps TRBD1 (5 bases). V shed 7 bases and J shed 5 bases, with 9 bases lying between them. This CDR3 contains 11 residues. Per the germline V gene, CDR1 is ENHRY and CDR2 is SYGVKD. The CDR3: CAIKDSHEQYF. CDR3 bases: TGTGCCATCAAAGACAGTCACGAGCAGTACTTC.

The chain couples TRBV19 to TRBJ1-1; the D is unclear. Trimming stripped 9 bases from V and 2 bases from J, with 7 bases between. Germline CDR1 reads LNHDA; CDR2 reads SQIVND (reference sequence). The length of the CDR3 is 11 residues. CDR3 sequence: CASNINTEAFF. Here the CDR3 DNA reads TGTGCCAGCAATATTAACACTGAAGCTTTCTTT.